The 20 T cell receptor beta chains given below trace back to one sample, sequenced in a study of PD-L1 blockade in urothelial cancer. Time point in this sample: peripheral blood 6 weeks after treatment start. Assay used: immunoSEQ multiplex PCR; TCRdb lists only in-frame clones, some missing. The repertoire holds around 110,000 clones, with approximately 90% as singletons. The source material was PBMCs, sampled around atezolizumab (anti-PD-L1) treatment. The receptor source for this set is a man aged 55 to 69 with urothelial cancer.

The gene calls are TRBV28 and TRBJ1-3; no clear D gene. V was pared by 5 bases and J by 2 bases, with 13 bases between. The CDR3 length is 15 residues. Germline V lookup: CDR1 MDHEN, CDR2 SYDVKM. CDR3 amino acids: CASSPPAATGNTIYF. The CDR3 region has the DNA TGTGCCAGCAGTCCCCCGGCGGCTACTGGAAACACCATATATTTT. The entire variable domain, with the rest obtained from reference TRBV28 and TRBJ1-3, is as follows: DVKVTQSSRYLVKRTGEKVFLECVQDMDHENMFWYRQDPGLGLRLIYFSYDVKMKEKGDIPEGYSVSREKKERFSLILESASTNQTSMYLCASSPPAATGNTIYFGEGSWLTVV.

The chain employs TRBV30 and TRBJ1-1; D is ambiguous. In germline, CDR1 is GTSNPN, CDR2 SVGIG (reference sequence). V lost 0 bases to trimming and J lost 4 bases, with 6 bases between them. The CDR3 runs 12 residues. CDR3 coding DNA: TGTGCCTGGAGTGTATGGAGCACTGAAGCTTTCTTT. Its translation is CAWSVWSTEAFF.

The gene calls are TRBV6-5 and TRBJ2-7, with 13 bases lining up with TRBD2. V was clipped by 3 bases and J by 2 bases; unmatched bases: 4. Germline CDR1 MNHEY, CDR2 SVGAGI. There are 16 residues in the CDR3. The DNA of the CDR3 is TGTGCCAGCAGTTATGGGACTAGCGGGGCGACCTACGAGCAGTACTTC. Encoded protein: CASSYGTSGATYEQYF.

The genes are TRBV9 and TRBJ2-7; 7 positions agree with TRBD2. V trimming: 3 bases; J trimming: 0 bases; junction bases outside the gene matches: 6. Germline-derived CDR1 and CDR2 are SGDLS and YYNGEE. The CDR3 covers 15 residues. The CDR3 DNA sequence: TGTGCCAGCAGCGCGGGAGGTATTTCCTCCTACGAGCAGTACTTC. As protein: CASSAGGISSYEQYF.

This clone came up a few times. The chain joins TRBV19 to TRBJ1-5; 9 bases are a match to TRBD1. This CDR3 region has 16 residues. With 8 bases clipped from V and 7 bases from J, the junction kept 15 bases outside the gene matches. Germline V gene data show CDR1 as LNHDA and CDR2 as SQIVND (reference sequence). CDR3 coding DNA: TGTGCCAGTGCCTATGGGGGACAGGGTGGTTGGCAGCCCCAGCATTTT. Translating gives CASAYGGQGGWQPQHF. Looking up the rest from reference TRBV19 and TRBJ1-5 gives the full variable domain: DGGITQSPKYLFRKEGQNVTLSCEQNLNHDAMYWYRQDPGQGLRLIYYSQIVNDFQKGDIAEGYSVSREKKESFPLTVTSAQKNPTAFYLCASAYGGQGGWQPQHFGDGTRLSIL.

The V call is TRBV6-6, the J call TRBJ1-2; D gene unclear. V was shortened by 5 bases and J by 3 bases, with 10 bases between the two germline ends. Germline loops: CDR1 MNHNY, CDR2 SVGAGI (reference sequence). This CDR3 contains 13 residues. The CDR3 loop is CASSRPQDYGYTF. The CDR3 nucleotides are TGTGCCAGCAGTCGACCTCAGGACTATGGCTACACCTTC.

The chain is built from TRBV30 and TRBJ2-7; D is uncertain. Looked up from germline, CDR1 is GTSNPN and CDR2 is SVGIG (reference sequence). V gave up 0 bases and J gave up 6 bases, with 12 bases separating them. The CDR3 consists of 13 residues. CDR3 residues: CAWSVALTREQYF. The CDR3 bases are TGTGCCTGGAGTGTTGCTTTGACTCGCGAGCAGTACTTC.

The chain combines TRBV5-1 with TRBJ1-1; D may be TRBD1 (6 bases). This CDR3 comprises 14 residues. V lost 4 bases to trimming and J lost 5 bases, with 15 bases between them. CDR1 and CDR2 from the germline V gene are SGHRS and YFSETQ. The CDR3 sequence is CASSKTHRETEAFF. Written as DNA, the CDR3 is TGCGCCAGCAGCAAAACGCACAGGGAAACTGAAGCTTTCTTT. Full variable domain (outside the CDR3, taken from reference TRBV5-1 and TRBJ1-1): KAGVTQTPRYLIKTRGQQVTLSCSPISGHRSVSWYQQTPGQGLQFLFEYFSETQRNKGNFPGRFSGRQFSNSRSEMNVSTLELGDSALYLCASSKTHRETEAFFGQGTRLTVV.

The V gene is TRBV27, the J gene TRBJ2-1, with D perhaps matching TRBD1 (5 bases). Germline V gene data show CDR1 as MNHEY and CDR2 as SMNVEV (reference sequence). There are 13 residues in the CDR3. V lost 4 bases, J lost 12 bases, and 16 bases lay in between. The chain's CDR3 is CASSSPGNLGQFF. DNA for the CDR3: TGTGCCAGCAGTTCTCCAGGGAATTTGGGGCAGTTCTTC.

This chain links TRBV7-3 with TRBJ2-7; 7 bases agree with TRBD1. The CDR3 is 17 residues long. With V trimmed by 2 bases and J by 2 bases, 12 bases remained unmatched. The germline V gene encodes CDR1 SGHTA and CDR2 FQGTGA. CDR3 region: CASSLESGYQGAYEQYF. The CDR3, as DNA: TGTGCCAGCAGCTTAGAATCGGGTTACCAGGGGGCCTACGAGCAGTACTTC.

The chain employs TRBV5-8 and TRBJ1-5; TRBD1 agrees at 9 bases. CDR3 length: 15 residues. Trimming at V came to 0 bases and at J to 10 bases, leaving 8 bases not matched to a gene. In germline, CDR1 is SGHTS, CDR2 YDEGEE. This chain's CDR3 is CASSLARDRDIPQHF. Written as DNA, the CDR3 is TGTGCCAGCAGCTTGGCCCGGGACAGGGATATTCCCCAGCATTTT.

V usage is TRBV4-3 and J usage is TRBJ1-4; 7 bases map to TRBD1. This CDR3 region has 16 residues. Per germline, CDR1 LGHNA and CDR2 YSLEER. The trim removed 1 base at V and 6 bases at J, leaving 8 bases unmatched. Written as DNA, the CDR3 is TGCGCCAGCAGCCAAGGACAGGGAGTGGGATATGAAAAACTGTTTTTT. Translating it yields CASSQGQGVGYEKLFF.

The gene calls are TRBV13 and TRBJ2-6; the match to TRBD1 covers 7 bases. With V trimmed by 2 bases and J by 7 bases, 5 bases remained unmatched. Germline V gives CDR1 PRHDT, CDR2 FYEKMQ (reference sequence). The CDR3 is 15 amino acids. CDR3 DNA: TGTGCCAGCAGCTTAAGGGGGCTCAGAGCCAACGTCCTGACTTTC. This encodes CASSLRGLRANVLTF.

The count of this clone is one. The gene calls are TRBV11-2 and TRBJ2-2; 8 bases match TRBD2. With V trimmed by 7 bases and J by 5 bases, 12 bases remained unmatched. The CDR3 length is 16 residues. CDR1 and CDR2 (germline): SGHAT, FQNNGV. CDR3 amino acids: CASTSGAGAGTGELFF. CDR3 in DNA: TGTGCCAGCACCTCCGGAGCGGGAGCTGGGACCGGGGAGCTGTTTTTT.

The chain combines TRBV6-5 with TRBJ2-5; 8 nucleotides align to TRBD1. From germline, CDR1 is MNHEY and CDR2 SVGAGI. Losses at the gene ends were 7 bases for V and 1 base for J; bases not matched to a gene: 8. CDR3 length equals 15 residues. CDR3 amino acids: CASTKAGGGQETQYF. The CDR3, as DNA: TGTGCCAGCACTAAGGCAGGGGGCGGCCAAGAGACCCAGTACTTC.

The genes are TRBV30 and TRBJ2-2; TRBD1 matches 8 bases. J was trimmed by 5 bases and V by 7 bases; bases with no gene match: 6. CDR1 is GTSNPN and CDR2 is SVGIG in the germline V gene (reference sequence). The CDR3 is made up of 13 amino acids. CDR3 region: CALTGVGTGELFF. In DNA form, the CDR3 reads TGTGCCTTGACAGGGGTGGGGACCGGGGAGCTGTTTTTT. Complete variable domain (other parts from reference TRBV30 and TRBJ2-2): SQTIHQWPATLVQPVGSPLSLECTVEGTSNPNLYWYRQAAGRGLQLLFYSVGIGQISSEVPQNLSASRPQDRQFILSSKKLLLSDSGFYLCALTGVGTGELFFGEGSRLTVL.

This chain joins TRBV19 and TRBJ2-1, with TRBD2 identical over 13 bases. CDR1 LNHDA and CDR2 SQIVND come from the germline V gene (reference sequence). V gave up 5 bases and J gave up 8 bases; unmatched junction bases: 6. The CDR3 covers 15 residues. The CDR3 is CASSRTSGSRHEQFF. The CDR3, as DNA: TGTGCCAGTAGTCGGACTAGCGGGAGCAGACATGAGCAGTTCTTC.

The rearrangement links TRBV6-6 to TRBJ1-5; tentatively, D is TRBD1 (5 bases). Germline-derived CDR1 and CDR2 are MNHNY and SVGAGI (reference sequence). Trimming took 6 bases from V and 7 from J, leaving 13 bases between them. This CDR3 comprises 13 residues. The CDR3 DNA sequence: TGTGCCAGCAGGCGGGACGCCGGGCAGCCCCAGCATTTT. Amino acid sequence: CASRRDAGQPQHF.

V usage is TRBV28 and J usage is TRBJ2-1; 9 bases match TRBD2. Germline loops: CDR1 MDHEN, CDR2 SYDVKM. The CDR3 covers 15 residues. The junction had 8 bases not matched to a gene; V was cut back by 4 bases and J by 7 bases. In DNA, the CDR3 is TGTGCCAGCAGTTGGTCTGGCGGGAGGGAGAATGAGCAGTTCTTC. It translates to CASSWSGGRENEQFF.

This sequence joins TRBV10-1 and TRBJ2-3; 7 nucleotides line up with TRBD1. The V gene's germline CDR1 is WNHNN and CDR2 SYGVQD (reference sequence). V gave up 8 bases and J gave up 3 bases; unmatched junction bases: 5. This CDR3 contains 13 residues. This CDR3 reads CASSDRVTDTQYF. CDR3 nucleotide sequence: TGCGCCAGCTCCGACAGGGTAACAGATACGCAGTATTTT.